These T cell receptor beta chains were read from a single sample in a study of monozygotic twins with inflammatory bowel disease. TCRdb re-called the 5' RACE reads and shows each CDR3 protein once, DNA omitted. The sample is made up of about 330,000 distinct CDR3 sequences, and the top ten hold under 2.5% of it. Sequencing input: blood. These receptors all stem from a human donor with ulcerative colitis or Crohn's disease, or a healthy co-twin of an affected twin (not recorded which). Both conserved end residues are part of each CDR3.

j_gene: TRBJ2-7
v_gene: TRBV15
CDR3aa: CATSTNTGQNGKGYEQYF

j_gene: TRBJ2-3
v_gene: TRBV11-2
CDR3aa: CASSLEWTPTRTDTQYF

j_gene: TRBJ1-5
v_gene: TRBV20-1
CDR3aa: CSARGLRWGGHQPQHF

j_gene: TRBJ2-1
v_gene: TRBV6-1
CDR3aa: CASTRKDRYNEQFF

j_gene: TRBJ1-3
v_gene: TRBV5-1
CDR3aa: CASSDGRMSGTIYF

j_gene: TRBJ2-7
v_gene: TRBV20-1
CDR3aa: CSASTSGRGYEQYF

j_gene: TRBJ2-1
v_gene: TRBV6-1
CDR3aa: CASRFSGPSYNEQFF

j_gene: TRBJ1-4
v_gene: TRBV6-1
CDR3aa: CASSALGTANEKLFF

j_gene: TRBJ2-3
v_gene: TRBV5-1
CDR3aa: CASSTYGQATDTQYF

j_gene: TRBJ2-7
v_gene: TRBV7-6
CDR3aa: CASSLSNGDYEQYF

j_gene: TRBJ1-5
v_gene: TRBV20-1
CDR3aa: CSARGGQENQPQHF

j_gene: TRBJ2-5
v_gene: TRBV12-3/TRBV12-4
CDR3aa: CASSLTGTQYF

j_gene: TRBJ1-5
v_gene: TRBV2
CDR3aa: CASSDDSNQPQHF

j_gene: TRBJ2-3
v_gene: TRBV6-2/TRBV6-3
CDR3aa: CASARRGAGTDTQYF

j_gene: TRBJ2-1
v_gene: TRBV10-3
CDR3aa: CAIKKREGPNEQFF

j_gene: TRBJ2-5
v_gene: TRBV20-1
CDR3aa: CSASQLAGETQYF